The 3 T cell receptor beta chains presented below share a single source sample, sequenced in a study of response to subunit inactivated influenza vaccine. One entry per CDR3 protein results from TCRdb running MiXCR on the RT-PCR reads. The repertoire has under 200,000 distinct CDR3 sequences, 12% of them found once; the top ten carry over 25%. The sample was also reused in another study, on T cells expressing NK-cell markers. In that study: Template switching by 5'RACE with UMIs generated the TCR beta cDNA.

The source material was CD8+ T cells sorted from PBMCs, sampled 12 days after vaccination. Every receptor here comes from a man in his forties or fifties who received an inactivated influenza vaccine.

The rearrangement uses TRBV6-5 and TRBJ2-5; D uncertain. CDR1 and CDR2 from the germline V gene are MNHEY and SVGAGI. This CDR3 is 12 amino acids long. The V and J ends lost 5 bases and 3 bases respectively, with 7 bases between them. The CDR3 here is CASSANKETQYF. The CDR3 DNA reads TGTGCCAGCAGTGCCAACAAAGAGACCCAGTACTTC.

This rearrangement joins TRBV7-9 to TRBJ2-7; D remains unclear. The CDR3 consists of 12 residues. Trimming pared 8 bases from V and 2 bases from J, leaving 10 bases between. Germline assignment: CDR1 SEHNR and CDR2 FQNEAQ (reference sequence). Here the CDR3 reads CASSVVAYEQYF. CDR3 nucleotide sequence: TGTGCCAGCTCAGTCGTTGCCTACGAGCAGTACTTC. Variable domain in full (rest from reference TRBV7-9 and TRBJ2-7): DTGVSQNPRHKITKRGQNVTFRCDPISEHNRLYWYRQTLGQGPEFLTYFQNEAQLEKSRLLSDRFSAERPKGSFSTLEIQRTEQGDSAMYLCASSVVAYEQYFGPGTRLTVT.

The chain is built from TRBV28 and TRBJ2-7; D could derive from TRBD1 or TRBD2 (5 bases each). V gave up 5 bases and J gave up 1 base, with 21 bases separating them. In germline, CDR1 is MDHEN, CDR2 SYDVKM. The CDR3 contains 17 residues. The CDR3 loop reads CASSPLGDGVGSYEQYF. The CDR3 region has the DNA TGTGCCAGCAGTCCCCTGGGGGACGGGGTGGGGTCCTACGAGCAGTACTTC.